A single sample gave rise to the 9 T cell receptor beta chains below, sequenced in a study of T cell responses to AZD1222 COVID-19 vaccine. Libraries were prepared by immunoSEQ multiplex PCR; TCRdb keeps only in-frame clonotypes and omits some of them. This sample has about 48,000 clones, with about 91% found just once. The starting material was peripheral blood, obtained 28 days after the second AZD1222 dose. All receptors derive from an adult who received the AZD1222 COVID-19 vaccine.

CDR3 nucleotide sequence: TGTGCCACCAGCAGAGCCCCTGGGGACAGTGTTAACTATGGCTACACCTTC. Its translation is CATSRAPGDSVNYGYTF. The rearrangement joins TRBV15 to TRBJ1-2; TRBD1 matches at 7 bases. The CDR3 spans 17 residues. Germline V gene lookup returns CDR1 LNHNV and CDR2 YYDKDF (reference sequence). Germline trimming cut 1 base from V and 1 base from J; bases unmatched to any gene: 9.

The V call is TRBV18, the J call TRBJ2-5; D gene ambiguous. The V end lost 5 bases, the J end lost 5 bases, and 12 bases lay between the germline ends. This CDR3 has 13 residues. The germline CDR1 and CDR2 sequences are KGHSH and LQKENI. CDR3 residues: CASSTRVRETQYF. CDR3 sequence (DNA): TGTGCCAGCTCAACCCGGGTTCGGGAGACCCAGTACTTC.

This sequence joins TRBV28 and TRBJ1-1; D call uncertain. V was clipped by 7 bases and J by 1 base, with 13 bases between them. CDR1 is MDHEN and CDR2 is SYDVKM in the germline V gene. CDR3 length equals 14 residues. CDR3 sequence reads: CASTPGGQNTEAFF. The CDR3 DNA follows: TGTGCCAGCACCCCTGGAGGGCAGAACACTGAAGCTTTCTTT.

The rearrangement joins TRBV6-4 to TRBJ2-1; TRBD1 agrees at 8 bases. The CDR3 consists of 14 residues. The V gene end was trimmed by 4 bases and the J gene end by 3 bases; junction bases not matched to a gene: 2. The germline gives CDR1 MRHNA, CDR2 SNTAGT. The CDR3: CASSGGQGYNEQFF. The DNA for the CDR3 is TGTGCCAGCAGTGGTGGACAGGGCTACAATGAGCAGTTCTTC.

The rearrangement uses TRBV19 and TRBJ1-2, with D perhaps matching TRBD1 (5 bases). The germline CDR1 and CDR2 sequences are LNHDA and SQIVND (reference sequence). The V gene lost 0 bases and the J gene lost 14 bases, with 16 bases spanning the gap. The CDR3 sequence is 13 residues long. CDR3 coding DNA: TGTGCCAGTAGTATAGACCCGCTCCGATCAGGGACCTTC. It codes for CASSIDPLRSGTF.

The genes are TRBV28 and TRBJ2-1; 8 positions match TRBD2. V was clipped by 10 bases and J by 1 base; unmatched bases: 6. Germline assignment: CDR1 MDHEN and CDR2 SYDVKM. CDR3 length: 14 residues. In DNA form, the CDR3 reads TGTGCCACCATCGGGGGGGGATCCTACAATGAGCAGTTCTTC. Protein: CATIGGGSYNEQFF.

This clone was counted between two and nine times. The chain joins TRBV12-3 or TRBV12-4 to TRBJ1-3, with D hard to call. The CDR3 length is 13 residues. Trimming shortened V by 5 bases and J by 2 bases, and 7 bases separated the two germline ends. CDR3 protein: CASSLDTGNTIYF. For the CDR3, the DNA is TGTGCCAGCAGTCTCGACACTGGAAACACCATATATTTT.

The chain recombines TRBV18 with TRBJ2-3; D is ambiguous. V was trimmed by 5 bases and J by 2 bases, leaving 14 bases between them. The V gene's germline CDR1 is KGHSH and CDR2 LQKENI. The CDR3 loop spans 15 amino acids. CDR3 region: CASSSGRGNTDTQYF. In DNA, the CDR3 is TGTGCCAGCTCATCTGGGCGCGGAAACACAGATACGCAGTATTTT.

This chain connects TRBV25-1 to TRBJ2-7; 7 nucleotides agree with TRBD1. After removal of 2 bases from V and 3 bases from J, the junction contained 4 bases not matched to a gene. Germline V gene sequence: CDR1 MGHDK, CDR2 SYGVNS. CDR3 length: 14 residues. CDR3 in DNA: TGTGCCAGCAGTGAAGGACAGGTTATCTACGAGCAGTACTTC. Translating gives CASSEGQVIYEQYF.